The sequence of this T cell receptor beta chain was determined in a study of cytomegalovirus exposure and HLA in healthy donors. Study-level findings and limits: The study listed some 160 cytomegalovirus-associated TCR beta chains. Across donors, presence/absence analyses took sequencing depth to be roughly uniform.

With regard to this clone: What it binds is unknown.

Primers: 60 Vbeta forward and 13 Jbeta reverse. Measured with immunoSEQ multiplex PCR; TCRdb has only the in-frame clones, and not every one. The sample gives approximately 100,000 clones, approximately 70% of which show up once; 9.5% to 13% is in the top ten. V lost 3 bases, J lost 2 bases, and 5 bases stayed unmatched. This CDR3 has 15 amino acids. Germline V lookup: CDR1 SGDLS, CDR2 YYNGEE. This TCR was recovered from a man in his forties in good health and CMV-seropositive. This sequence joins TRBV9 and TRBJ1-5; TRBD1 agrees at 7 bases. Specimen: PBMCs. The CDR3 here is CASSGTGERNQPQHF. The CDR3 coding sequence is TGTGCCAGCAGCGGAACAGGGGAGCGCAATCAGCCCCAGCATTTT.